The 8 T cell receptor beta chains below come from one sample, sequenced in a study of blood T cell repertoires in COVID-19. Using immunoSEQ multiplex PCR, the repertoire was profiled, and TCRdb retains in-frame clones only, with some absent. The sample contains approximately 210,000 clones, around nine tenths of which appear only once. Material for sequencing was peripheral blood. These receptor sequences come from a man aged 40-49 years with acute or convalescent COVID-19.

V usage is TRBV9 and J usage is TRBJ2-1, with 10 nucleotides matching TRBD2. Germline CDR1 is SGDLS and CDR2 is YYNGEE. With 0 bases clipped from V and 7 bases from J, the junction kept 7 bases outside the gene matches. This CDR3 comprises 16 residues. The CDR3 DNA sequence: TGTGCCAGCAGCGTAGCTACAAGGACTAGCGGAAATGAGCAGTTCTTC. It encodes CASSVATRTSGNEQFF.

This chain uses TRBV24-1 with TRBJ2-1; 9 bases align to TRBD1. Germline CDR1 KGHDR, CDR2 SFDVKD. V lost 4 bases, J lost 3 bases, and 6 bases stayed unmatched. The CDR3 spans 16 residues. DNA for the CDR3: TGTGCCACCAGTGACTCCGGGACAGGGAGCTACAATGAGCAGTTCTTC. Protein sequence: CATSDSGTGSYNEQFF.

The chain uses TRBV27 and TRBJ2-7; a weak D match, TRBD2 (5 bases). Germline CDR1 MNHEY, CDR2 SMNVEV (reference sequence). V was clipped by 3 bases and J by 6 bases, with 9 bases between them. The CDR3 has 12 residues. CDR3 amino acids: CASSFNAGEQYF. The CDR3 DNA reads as TGTGCCAGCAGTTTTAATGCGGGCGAGCAGTACTTC.

The chain recombines TRBV7-3 with TRBJ2-1; 8 bases fit TRBD1. The germline V gene has CDR1 SGHTA and CDR2 FQGTGA. Trimming cost V 4 bases and J 3 bases; bases outside gene matches: 5. The CDR3 totals 15 residues. The chain's CDR3 is CASSSDRGFYNEQFF. CDR3 sequence (DNA): TGTGCCAGCAGCTCCGACAGGGGCTTCTACAATGAGCAGTTCTTC.

J is TRBJ1-1 and V is TRBV30; D gene ambiguous. The CDR3 covers 14 residues. The germline CDR1 and CDR2 sequences are GTSNPN and SVGIG (reference sequence). V shed 2 bases and J shed 3 bases, with 13 bases lying between them. CDR3 protein: CAWSPHGADTEAFF. DNA for the CDR3: TGTGCCTGGAGTCCCCACGGCGCGGACACTGAAGCTTTCTTT.

The V gene is TRBV3-1 (or the pseudogene TRBV3-2), the J gene TRBJ1-2; TRBD1 aligns across 8 bases. The germline CDR1 and CDR2 sequences are LGHDT and YNNKEL (reference sequence). The CDR3 is 15 amino acids. V shed 5 bases, J shed 4 bases, and the junction held 9 bases outside the gene matches. The CDR3 region is CASSYGTGRFYGYTF. The CDR3 coding sequence is TGTGCCAGCAGCTATGGGACAGGCCGATTCTATGGCTACACCTTC.

The V call is TRBV6-6, the J call TRBJ2-7; 9 bases fit TRBD1. This CDR3 is built from 15 residues. J lost 2 bases, V lost 0 bases, and 2 bases had no gene match. Germline V gene data show CDR1 as MNHNY and CDR2 as SVGAGI (reference sequence). The CDR3 DNA is TGTGCCAGCAGTTACTCGGGACAGGGACCCTACGAGCAGTACTTC. Translation gives CASSYSGQGPYEQYF.

This clone was seen once. The chain joins TRBV28 to TRBJ2-6; maybe TRBD1 (5 bases). CDR1 and CDR2 (germline): MDHEN, SYDVKM. The CDR3 covers 15 residues. Between the trimmed V and J ends, which lost 5 bases and 1 base, there was a span of 9 bases. The CDR3 DNA follows: TGTGCCAGCAGTCCCCCAGGGTCTGGGGCCAACGTCCTGACTTTC. Translated, it gives CASSPPGSGANVLTF.